The clone carrying this TCR beta chain is a singleton in its sample. Its antigen is undetermined. CDR3 length: 14 residues. V was cut by 5 bases and J by 0 bases, with 11 bases left in between. Germline V lookup: CDR1 SGDLS, CDR2 YYNGEE. Repertoires were generated with immunoSEQ multiplex PCR, while TCRdb's copy carries only in-frame clones and drops some. The data show tens of thousands of clones, about 74% seen once. The data originate from a study of early stage breast cancer tumors. At the level of the study: Average read coverage per sample was roughly 9.3-fold.

Overall study findings and caveats: Enriched TCRB sequences shared across patients were mostly commonly generated sequences. Tumors had about 2.6-fold higher T cell density than normal breast.

The V and J genes are TRBV9 and TRBJ1-1; D is perhaps TRBD1 (6 bases). This TCR was recovered from a young adult with breast cancer. The sequencing input was blood. The CDR3 coding sequence is TGTGCCAGCAGGAGGACAGAAATGAACACTGAAGCTTTCTTT. Translation: CASRRTEMNTEAFF.